The entry below describes one T cell receptor beta chain. In the original analysis: Estimation of nucleated cell counts relied on the amplification of reference gene primers. The method was immunoSEQ multiplex PCR; TCRdb's version includes in-frame clones alone and lacks a portion of them. V and J calls and clone size are copied from that table; D and trimming were computed from the DNA. The sample holds about 110,000 clones, approximately 80% seen once. This CDR3 has 14 amino acids. Germline V gene sequence: CDR1 GTSNPN, CDR2 SVGIG (reference sequence). V was trimmed by 8 bases and J by 0 bases, leaving 17 bases between them. This sample was taken from a study of blood T cell repertoires in COVID-19. The wider study: Sites across the United States, Italy and Spain contributed samples from acute and convalescent COVID-19. T cells, B-cell-depleted T cells, or PBMCs supplied cDNA or gDNA.

The sequence came from a woman in her fifties or sixties with acute or convalescent COVID-19. Sequences were obtained from peripheral blood. The V and J genes are TRBV30 and TRBJ2-7; D perhaps matches TRBD2 (5 bases). In DNA, the CDR3 is TGTGCCGGACTCCTCGGGCCTAACTCCTACGAGCAGTACTTC. It translates to CAGLLGPNSYEQYF.